The 30 T cell receptor beta chains in this list originate from one sample, sequenced in a study of CD8 T cells in Susac syndrome. RNA totalling about 0.45 to 1 ug underwent reverse transcription with random hexamers. TCRdb independently ran MiXCR on the immunoSEQ multiplex PCR reads; one entry per CDR3 protein. Among roughly 200,000 distinct CDR3 sequences listed, approximately 96% were seen once. Sequencing was performed on CD8+ T cells from PBMCs. Source of these receptors: a human donor with multiple sclerosis.

The chain employs TRBV3-1 and TRBJ2-5; weak D call: TRBD1 (5 bases). Germline V gene lookup returns CDR1 LGHDT and CDR2 YNNKEL (reference sequence). V shed 3 bases and J shed 5 bases, with 16 bases lying between them. The CDR3 has 15 amino acids. The CDR3 protein is CASSQGLRTSETQYF. The CDR3 DNA follows: TGTGCCAGCAGCCAGGGTCTAAGGACATCGGAGACCCAGTACTTC.

This clonotype was counted a few times. This chain joins TRBV11-2 and TRBJ1-5, with D unclear. The V and J ends lost 0 bases and 6 bases respectively, with 6 bases between them. CDR3 length: 13 residues. Germline CDR1 and CDR2: SGHAT and FQNNGV. The CDR3 loop is CASSLEVSQPQHF. CDR3 DNA: TGTGCCAGCAGCTTAGAAGTCAGTCAGCCCCAGCATTTT. The full variable domain, its missing parts supplied by reference TRBV11-2 and TRBJ1-5, is EAGVAQSPRYKIIEKRQSVAFWCNPISGHATLYWYQQILGQGPKLLIQFQNNGVVDDSQLPKDRFSAERLKGVDSTLKIQPAKLEDSAVYLCASSLEVSQPQHFGDGTRLSIL.

The rearrangement joins TRBV20-1 to TRBJ1-2; 10 bases align to TRBD1. Germline-derived CDR1 and CDR2 are DFQATT and SNEGSKA (reference sequence). This CDR3 is 13 amino acids long. Trimming took 6 bases from V and 7 from J; bases not matched to a gene: 8. DNA of the CDR3: TGCAGTGCCAGGGACAGGGGTGATGGTGGCTACACCTTC. Its protein product is CSARDRGDGGYTF.

This sequence joins TRBV29-1 and TRBJ2-3; no firm D call. Deletions cut 7 bases from V and 2 bases from J, with 16 bases between. This CDR3 has 14 residues. CDR1 and CDR2 (germline): SQVTM, ANQGSEA. CDR3 DNA sequence: TGCAGCGCCAAGGCATACAGCACCACAGATACGCAGTATTTT. Encoded protein: CSAKAYSTTDTQYF.

The chain links TRBV29-1 to TRBJ2-7; TRBD1 aligns across 9 bases. Per germline, CDR1 SQVTM and CDR2 ANQGSEA. The CDR3 is 14 residues long. The V segment lost 6 bases and the J segment 2 bases; nucleotides outside the gene matches: 8. The CDR3 loop is CSVWGDRDPYEQYF. The CDR3 DNA follows: TGCAGCGTGTGGGGGGACAGGGATCCCTACGAGCAGTACTTC.

This clonotype was picked up a small number of times. This sequence joins TRBV29-1 and TRBJ2-2; D gene uncertain. In germline, CDR1 is SQVTM, CDR2 ANQGSEA. The CDR3 extends over 11 amino acids. V was shortened by 6 bases and J by 6 bases, with 8 bases between the two germline ends. The CDR3, as DNA: TGCAGCGTAGGTGGGGCCGGGGAGCTGTTTTTT. Translated: CSVGGAGELFF.

This CDR3 reads CSARDRDRGHAEAFF. The CDR3 DNA is TGCAGTGCTAGAGATCGGGACAGGGGGCACGCTGAAGCTTTCTTT. The V and J genes are TRBV20-1 and TRBJ1-1; 12 bases are a match to TRBD1. Unmatched junction bases numbered 5, after V lost 0 bases and J lost 6 bases. The CDR3 contains 15 residues. CDR1 and CDR2 from the germline V gene are DFQATT and SNEGSKA (reference sequence).

The rearrangement uses TRBV20-1 and TRBJ2-7; 7 bases match TRBD1. Germline loops: CDR1 DFQATT, CDR2 SNEGSKA (reference sequence). Losses at the gene ends were 2 bases for V and 4 bases for J; bases not matched to a gene: 5. The length of the CDR3 is 13 residues. Written as DNA, the CDR3 is TGCAGTGCTAGAAAGGGGGCCCAATACGAGCAGTACTTC. Encoded protein: CSARKGAQYEQYF.

This clonotype showed up just once. The rearrangement links TRBV7-9 to TRBJ2-4; D gene ambiguous. The germline gives CDR1 SEHNR, CDR2 FQNEAQ (reference sequence). V was pared by 6 bases and J by 1 base, with 10 bases between. This CDR3 spans 14 amino acids. CDR3 sequence: CASRPEGAKNIQYF. The CDR3 region has the DNA TGTGCCAGCAGGCCCGAAGGCGCCAAAAACATTCAGTACTTC.

The chain couples TRBV7-3 to TRBJ2-7; TRBD2 is a possible D gene (6 bases). The V gene lost 4 bases and the J gene lost 5 bases, with 15 bases spanning the gap. Per germline, CDR1 SGHTA and CDR2 FQGTGA. The CDR3 loop spans 14 amino acids. CDR3 amino acids: CASSSPGGRNEQYF. CDR3 DNA: TGTGCCAGCAGCTCCCCTGGGGGGAGGAACGAGCAGTACTTC. Variable domain in full (rest from reference TRBV7-3 and TRBJ2-7): GAGVSQTPSNKVTEKGKYVELRCDPISGHTALYWYRQSLGQGPEFLIYFQGTGAADDSGLPNDRFFAVRPEGSVSTLKIQRTERGDSAVYLCASSSPGGRNEQYFGPGTRLTVT.

The gene calls are TRBV9 and TRBJ1-6; perhaps TRBD1 as D (6 bases). The ends were cut back, 3 bases at V and 7 bases at J, with 14 bases in the middle. This CDR3 comprises 15 residues. Germline loops: CDR1 SGDLS, CDR2 YYNGEE. CDR3 DNA: TGTGCCAGCAGCGGGGGAGGGGGGATAAATTCACCCCTCCACTTT. Its protein is CASSGGGGINSPLHF.

The chain uses TRBV6-5 and TRBJ1-2; tentatively, D is TRBD1 (6 bases). The CDR3 consists of 15 residues. Germline loops: CDR1 MNHEY, CDR2 SVGAGI. The ends were cut back, 2 bases at V and 1 base at J, with 11 bases in the middle. The CDR3 DNA reads as TGTGCCAGCAGTTACGACCAGGGGCGTAACTATGGCTACACCTTC. The encoded protein is CASSYDQGRNYGYTF.

The chain has TRBV15 and TRBJ2-7, with TRBD2 matching over 11 bases. CDR1 is LNHNV, CDR2 YYDKDF, per germline (reference sequence). The ends lost 3 bases at V and 2 bases at J; junction bases unmatched: 6. This CDR3 is 16 amino acids long. The CDR3 region has the DNA TGTGCCACCAGCAGGGAAAGACTAGCGGGGACCTACGAGCAGTACTTC. It specifies CATSRERLAGTYEQYF.

This chain connects TRBV20-1 to TRBJ2-7; possibly TRBD2 for D (5 bases). This CDR3 is built from 14 residues. CDR1 DFQATT and CDR2 SNEGSKA come from the germline V gene (reference sequence). Trimming stripped 2 bases from V and 1 base from J, with 12 bases between. The CDR3, as DNA: TGCAGTGCTAGACCTCTGGAGCGGTCCTACGAGCAGTACTTC. This encodes CSARPLERSYEQYF.

The CDR3: CASIRSSGANVLTF. The CDR3 nucleotides read TGTGCCAGCATCCGAAGCTCTGGGGCCAACGTCCTGACTTTC. The chain carries TRBV12-3 or TRBV12-4 and TRBJ2-6, with unresolved D. V lost 7 bases and J lost 0, with 7 bases in between. The CDR3 is 14 amino acids.

The rearrangement links TRBV19 to TRBJ1-1; tentative D call: TRBD1 (5 bases). Trimming shortened V by 4 bases and J by 9 bases, and 9 bases separated the two germline ends. This CDR3 comprises 11 residues. Germline CDR1 is LNHDA and CDR2 is SQIVND (reference sequence). CDR3 residues: CASSTPGQAFF. The CDR3 nucleotides are TGTGCCAGTAGTACCCCGGGACAAGCTTTCTTT.

V is TRBV6-5 and J is TRBJ2-1, with 11 nucleotides matching TRBD2. CDR1 and CDR2 from the germline V gene are MNHEY and SVGAGI. The CDR3 runs 18 residues. The V and J ends lost 1 base and 3 bases, in that order; junction bases with no gene match: 8. The CDR3 region has the DNA TGTGCCAGCAGTTACTGGGGGACTAGCGGACTTAACTACAATGAGCAGTTCTTC. Translating gives CASSYWGTSGLNYNEQFF.

The gene calls are TRBV9 and TRBJ1-2; TRBD1 matches at 10 bases. CDR1 is SGDLS and CDR2 is YYNGEE in the germline V gene. The CDR3 covers 17 residues. Trimming cost V 4 bases and J 8 bases; bases outside gene matches: 17. The CDR3 DNA is TGTGCCAGCAGCTCCACCCGGGACAGGGGATTTATCGGAGGCTACACCTTC. This sequence encodes CASSSTRDRGFIGGYTF.

This chain joins TRBV18 and TRBJ2-7; 7 bases are a match to TRBD1. This CDR3 has 15 amino acids. V lost 3 bases, J lost 2 bases, and 7 bases stayed unmatched. CDR1 is KGHSH and CDR2 is LQKENI in the germline V gene. The CDR3 region is CASSPDRESPYEQYF. CDR3 DNA sequence: TGTGCCAGCTCACCCGACAGGGAGTCCCCCTACGAGCAGTACTTC.

The J gene is TRBJ1-2, the V gene TRBV29-1, with TRBD1 matching over 7 bases. The CDR3 is 12 residues long. Trimming took 6 bases from V and 6 from J; bases not matched to a gene: 7. The germline V gene has CDR1 SQVTM and CDR2 ANQGSEA. The CDR3 loop reads CSVLTTGDGYTF. The CDR3 DNA sequence: TGCAGCGTCCTGACTACAGGGGATGGCTACACCTTC.

Concerning this clonotype itself: An end of the junction does not agree with germline; a read error may underlie this. CDR3: CASSSGTGSGAFF. CDR3 DNA sequence: TGCGCTAGCAGCTCCGGGACAGGGTCGGGTGCTTTCTTT. This chain uses TRBV5-1 with TRBJ1-1; 9 positions match TRBD1. Germline V gene sequence: CDR1 SGHRS, CDR2 YFSETQ. The CDR3 loop spans 13 amino acids.

This clonotype was recorded once. The gene calls are TRBV7-3 and TRBJ1-1; D not certain. This CDR3 contains 14 residues. Trimming removed 1 base from V and 3 bases from J, with 9 bases in between. Germline V gene data show CDR1 as SGHTA and CDR2 as FQGTGA. The CDR3, as DNA: TGTGCCAGCAGCTTAAAGGGCAGGCACACTGAAGCTTTCTTT. Translation: CASSLKGRHTEAFF.

This rearrangement joins TRBV7-2 to TRBJ2-2, with 7 bases fitting TRBD1. The CDR3 is made up of 18 amino acids. Germline lookup yields CDR1 SGHTA and CDR2 FQGNSA. The V segment lost 5 bases and the J segment 3 bases; nucleotides outside the gene matches: 15. The CDR3 loop is CASSNTGPGQKYTGELFF. Here the CDR3 DNA reads TGTGCCAGCAGCAATACTGGTCCGGGACAGAAATACACCGGGGAGCTGTTTTTT.

The V call is TRBV14, the J call TRBJ1-2, with 8 bases identical to TRBD1. J gave up 4 bases and V 4 bases, and 14 bases lay outside the gene matches. CDR1 and CDR2 (germline): SGHDN, FVKESK. The CDR3 covers 17 residues. CDR3 sequence (DNA): TGTGCCAGCAGCCTACACAGGGGGAAGTCTATGTGCTATGGCTACACCTTC. It specifies CASSLHRGKSMCYGYTF.

V usage is TRBV28 and J usage is TRBJ2-7, with D hard to call. The ends were cut back, 5 bases at V and 0 bases at J, with 5 bases in the middle. In germline, CDR1 is MDHEN, CDR2 SYDVKM. The CDR3 contains 12 residues. The CDR3 reads CASSPNSYEQYF. CDR3 DNA: TGTGCCAGCAGTCCAAACTCCTACGAGCAGTACTTC.

V usage is TRBV25-1 and J usage is TRBJ2-7; D remains unclear. The CDR3 is made up of 15 amino acids. V was clipped by 0 bases and J by 1 base, with 10 bases between them. The germline gives CDR1 MGHDK, CDR2 SYGVNS. Here the CDR3 DNA reads TGTGCCAGCAGTGAATATGCGGACGGATCCTACGAGCAGTACTTC. Its protein product is CASSEYADGSYEQYF.

The rearrangement joins TRBV12-3 or TRBV12-4 to TRBJ2-1; no reliable D call. This CDR3 comprises 13 residues. V lost 5 bases, J lost 6 bases, and 11 bases lay in between. CDR3 sequence reads: CASSPLHSNEQFF. The CDR3 DNA follows: TGTGCCAGCAGTCCCTTACACAGCAATGAGCAGTTCTTC.

This clonotype came up once. J is TRBJ2-1 and V is TRBV5-6, with D unclear. Germline CDR1 SGHDT, CDR2 YYEEEE. The CDR3 consists of 13 residues. V was cut by 4 bases and J by 8 bases, with 13 bases left in between. The CDR3 protein is CASSPVVTYEQFF. DNA of the CDR3: TGTGCCAGCAGCCCGGTCGTAACCTATGAGCAGTTCTTC. The full variable domain, with the rest looked up from reference TRBV5-6 and TRBJ2-1, is DAGVTQSPTHLIKTRGQQVTLRCSPKSGHDTVSWYQQALGQGPQFIFQYYEEEERQRGNFPDRFSGHQFPNYSSELNVNALLLGDSALYLCASSPVVTYEQFFGPGTRLTVL.

The chain is built from TRBV3-1 and TRBJ2-6; D uncertain. Trimming left V 4 bases short and J 0 bases short, with 13 bases between. The CDR3 contains 17 residues. The germline CDR1 and CDR2 sequences are LGHDT and YNNKEL (reference sequence). CDR3 sequence: CASSLSGEDSGANVLTF. The CDR3 DNA follows: TGTGCCAGCAGCCTTTCCGGAGAGGACTCTGGGGCCAACGTCCTGACTTTC.

The chain employs TRBV29-1 and TRBJ1-1; D not certain. Per the germline V gene, CDR1 is SQVTM and CDR2 is ANQGSEA. The germline V and J ends were trimmed by 4 bases and 0 bases, with 18 bases remaining between them. The CDR3 totals 16 residues. Written as DNA, the CDR3 is TGCAGCGTTGCCATTACCCCCCACGGCATGAACACTGAAGCTTTCTTT. It is translated as CSVAITPHGMNTEAFF.